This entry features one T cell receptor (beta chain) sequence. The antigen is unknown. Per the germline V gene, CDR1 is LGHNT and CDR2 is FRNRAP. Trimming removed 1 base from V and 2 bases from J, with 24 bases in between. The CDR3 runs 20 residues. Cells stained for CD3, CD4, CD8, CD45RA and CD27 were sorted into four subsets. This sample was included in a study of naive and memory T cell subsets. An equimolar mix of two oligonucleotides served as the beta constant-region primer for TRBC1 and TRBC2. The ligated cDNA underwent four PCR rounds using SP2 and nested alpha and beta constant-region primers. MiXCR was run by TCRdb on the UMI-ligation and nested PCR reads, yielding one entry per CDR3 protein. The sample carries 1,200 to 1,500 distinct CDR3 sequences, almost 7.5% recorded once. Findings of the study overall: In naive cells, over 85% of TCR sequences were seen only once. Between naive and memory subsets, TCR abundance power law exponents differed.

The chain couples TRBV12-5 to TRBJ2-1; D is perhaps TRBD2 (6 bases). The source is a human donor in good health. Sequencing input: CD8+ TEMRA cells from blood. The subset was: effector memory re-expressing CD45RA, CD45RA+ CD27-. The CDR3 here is CASGLASSGALSGTYNEQFF. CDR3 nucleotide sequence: TGTGCTAGTGGTTTGGCCTCCTCCGGGGCGCTTAGCGGAACCTACAATGAGCAGTTCTTC.